This is a list of T cell receptor beta chains from one sample in a study of T cell repertoires in ileal Crohn's disease. Clones were sequenced by immunoSEQ multiplex PCR, and TCRdb holds only the in-frame ones, with some missing. The table shows around 5,800 clones, with over 75% occurring only once. The sequencing sample was made of ileal tissue. Source of these receptors: an adult with Crohn's disease. The CDR3 runs from the conserved cysteine through the conserved F or W. A D gene is named only where the DNA matches it firmly. For some rows the clone size is stated as once, few or many, or as a class when expanded; others skip it.

>TRBJ1-6|TRBV19|NA|NA
CASSTLDSGNSPLHF
TGTGCCAGTAGTACCCTGGACAGCGGAAATTCACCCCTCCACTTT
>TRBJ2-1|TRBV29-1|NA|NA
CSVRQASSYNEQFF
TGCAGCGTTAGACAGGCGAGCTCCTACAATGAGCAGTTCTTC
>TRBJ1-1|TRBV5-1|NA|NA
CASSRGTKTEAFF
TGCGCCAGCAGCCGGGGTACCAAGACTGAAGCTTTCTTT
>TRBJ2-5|TRBV7-9|NA|NA
CASSLDRAETQYF
TGTGCCAGCAGCTTAGATCGAGCGGAGACCCAGTACTTC
>TRBJ1-1|TRBV11-1|TRBD1|NA
CASSAYRGRTEAFF
TGTGCCAGCAGCGCATACAGGGGTCGAACTGAAGCTTTCTTT
>TRBJ2-4|TRBV5-1|NA|NA
CASSLSPGNIQYF
TGCGCCAGCAGCTTGTCACCAGGGAACATTCAGTACTTC
>TRBJ2-5|TRBV5-5|NA|few
CASSLGASAIQETQYF
TGTGCCAGCAGCTTGGGGGCTAGCGCTATCCAAGAGACCCAGTACTTC
>TRBJ2-1|TRBV28|TRBD2|NA
CASRPTSGGALNEQFF
TGTGCCAGCAGACCAACTAGCGGGGGGGCCCTCAATGAGCAGTTCTTC
>TRBJ2-7|TRBV5-1|TRBD2|NA
CASSLGTGRVYEQYF
TGCGCCAGCAGCTTGGGGACGGGGAGGGTCTACGAGCAGTACTTC
>TRBJ2-3|TRBV9|TRBD2|NA
CASSVASGRNTNTQYF
TGTGCCAGCAGCGTAGCAAGCGGGAGGAATACGAATACGCAGTATTTT
>TRBJ1-5|TRBV30|TRBD1|NA
CAWSGQGNQPQHF
TGTGCCTGGAGCGGACAGGGCAATCAGCCCCAGCATTTT
>TRBJ2-7|TRBV4-1|NA|NA
CASSHSYRPGDSYEQYF
TGCGCCAGCAGCCATTCCTATAGGCCGGGAGATTCCTACGAGCAGTACTTC
>TRBJ2-1|TRBV11-2|TRBD2|NA
CASRFLAESYNEQFF
TGTGCCAGCAGATTCCTAGCGGAGTCCTACAATGAGCAGTTCTTC
>TRBJ1-1|TRBV30|NA|NA
CAWTYGSPGIAGTEAFF
TGTGCCTGGACTTATGGCTCACCGGGCATCGCGGGCACTGAAGCTTTCTTT
>TRBJ1-2|TRBV13|NA|NA
CASTPGRRGGYTF
TGTGCCAGCACCCCAGGGAGGAGAGGGGGCTACACCTTC
>TRBJ1-4|TRBV5-6|TRBD1|NA
CASSYKTGVTNEKLFF
TGTGCCAGCAGCTACAAAACAGGGGTGACTAATGAAAAACTGTTTTTT
>TRBJ2-7|TRBV11-2|TRBD2|NA
CASSIGGTNSYEQYF
TGTGCCAGCAGCATCGGAGGGACTAACTCCTACGAGCAGTACTTC
>TRBJ2-2|TRBV4-3|TRBD1|NA
CASRRTGGTSTYTGELFF
TGCGCCAGCAGACGGACAGGGGGAACCTCAACGTACACCGGGGAGCTGTTTTTT
>TRBJ2-5|TRBV28|NA|NA
CASSLRPGTQYF
TGTGCCAGCAGTTTACGCCCAGGGACCCAGTACTTC